This section outlines one T cell receptor (beta chain) sequence together with its context. The data originate from a study of blood T cell repertoires in COVID-19. Study details: COVID-19 samples collected from the United States, Italy and Spain covered acute and convalescent phases. PBMCs, B-cell-depleted T cells, or T cells provided the cDNA or gDNA that made up the material.

CDR1 and CDR2 (germline): MRHNA, SNTAGT. The CDR3 is 18 residues long. Trimming took 3 bases from V and 1 from J, leaving 19 bases between them. Methods used by the authors: Estimates of nucleated cell counts were drawn from the amplification of reference gene primers. Sequencing used immunoSEQ multiplex PCR; TCRdb keeps in-frame clones, though not all of them. That table is the source of V, J and clone size, and D and trimming were worked out from the DNA. The sample shows around 100,000 clones, approximately 90% of them seen only once. This TCR derives from a human donor with active COVID-19. The donor label of this sample is uncertain. The sample was peripheral blood. The chain joins TRBV6-4 to TRBJ2-1, with D hard to call. CDR3 nucleotides: TGTGCCAGCAGTGAATTTCAGGTAGGCAGTTGTTCCTACAATGAGCAGTTCTTC. Translation: CASSEFQVGSCSYNEQFF.